The T cell receptor (beta chain) under discussion was sequenced for a study of shared clonotypes between healthy human individuals. Whole-study context: CD4 naive and memory got three plates each, CD8 naive two, CD8 memory one.

Germline V gene sequence: CDR1 MDHEN, CDR2 SYDVKM. V shed 5 bases and J shed 1 base, with 7 bases lying between them. This CDR3 has 13 residues. Those who donated were healthy HIV-negative adults, with no recent acute infections or vaccinations reported. As regards this clone: A much larger clone lies a single base off, so this may be a read error.

As originally analysed: Junction-only immunoSEQ data arrived without quality scores, meaning filtering differed. TCRdb's copy holds only in-frame clones and misses some; the assay was immunoSEQ multiplex PCR. The V and J calls and clone size were taken over from that table, and D and trimming were inferred from the DNA. Here the sample spans about 1.1 million clones, roughly 74% being singletons. The chain uses TRBV28 and TRBJ2-3; D gene uncertain. The receptor was derived from a man aged 18 to 35 in good health. Some clones in this sample may be carry-over from other donors' samples. Sequencing input: memory CD4+ T cells from PBMCs. The subset is: CD45RA-negative fraction. In DNA form, the CDR3 reads TGTGCCAGCAGTCCCCGACGCACAGATACGCAGTATTTT. It codes for CASSPRRTDTQYF.